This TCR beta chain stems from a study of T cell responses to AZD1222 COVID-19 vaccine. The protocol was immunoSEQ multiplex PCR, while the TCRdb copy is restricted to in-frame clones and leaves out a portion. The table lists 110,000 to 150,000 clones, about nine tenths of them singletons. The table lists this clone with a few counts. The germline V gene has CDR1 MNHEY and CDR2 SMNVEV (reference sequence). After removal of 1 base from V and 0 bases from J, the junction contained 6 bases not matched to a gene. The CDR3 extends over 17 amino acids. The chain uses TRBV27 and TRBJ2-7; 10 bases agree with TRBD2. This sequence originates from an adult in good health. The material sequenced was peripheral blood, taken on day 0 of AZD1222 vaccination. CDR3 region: CASSLFGTSDSSYEQYF. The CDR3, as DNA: TGTGCCAGCAGTTTATTCGGGACTAGCGACAGCTCCTACGAGCAGTACTTC.